These 27 T cell receptor beta chains were sequenced from one sample in a study of blood T cell repertoires in COVID-19. TCRdb's table, derived via immunoSEQ multiplex PCR, lists solely in-frame clones and lacks some. The table shows 250,000 to 300,000 clones, with 90% occurring only once. The sequenced material came from peripheral blood. The receptors come from a woman in her 50s with COVID-19, enrolled during active disease.

CDR3 protein: CASSFQGANTEAFF. In nucleotides, the CDR3 is TGCGCCAGCAGCTTCCAGGGGGCGAACACTGAAGCTTTCTTT. This chain connects TRBV5-1 to TRBJ1-1; 8 nucleotides match TRBD1. The CDR3 is 14 residues long. Trimming at V came to 2 bases and at J to 1 base, leaving 1 base not matched to a gene. The germline CDR1 and CDR2 sequences are SGHRS and YFSETQ. Using reference TRBV5-1 and TRBJ1-1 for the parts outside the CDR3, the full variable domain is KAGVTQTPRYLIKTRGQQVTLSCSPISGHRSVSWYQQTPGQGLQFLFEYFSETQRNKGNFPGRFSGRQFSNSRSEMNVSTLELGDSALYLCASSFQGANTEAFFGQGTRLTVV.

DNA for the CDR3: TGTGCCAGCGGGGGAAACAGGGGGCCCTACGAGCAGTACTTC. Its translation is CASGGNRGPYEQYF. V and J are TRBV7-2 and TRBJ2-7, with 9 bases identical to TRBD1. The germline gives CDR1 SGHTA, CDR2 FQGNSA. There are 14 residues in the CDR3. Trimming cost V 8 bases and J 2 bases; bases outside gene matches: 7.

The chain carries TRBV19 and TRBJ1-1, with TRBD1 matching 11 bases. V was clipped by 4 bases and J by 5 bases; unmatched bases: 9. The CDR3 covers 16 residues. Germline values: CDR1 LNHDA, CDR2 SQIVND (reference sequence). CDR3 sequence reads: CASSTRGQGVRTEAFF. The CDR3 nucleotides are TGTGCCAGTAGTACCCGGGGACAGGGGGTACGGACTGAAGCTTTCTTT.

The V call is TRBV18, the J call TRBJ1-1; D call uncertain. Germline-derived CDR1 and CDR2 are KGHSH and LQKENI. Trimming left V 1 base short and J 1 base short, with 10 bases between. The CDR3 sequence is 15 residues long. CDR3 bases: TGTGCCAGCTCACCACAGGGAGTGGGGAACACTGAAGCTTTCTTT. Residues: CASSPQGVGNTEAFF. The complete variable domain, with remaining parts taken from reference TRBV18 and TRBJ1-1, reads NAGVMQNPRHLVRRRGQEARLRCSPMKGHSHVYWYRQLPEEGLKFMVYLQKENIIDESGMPKERFSAEFPKEGPSILRIQQVVRGDSAAYFCASSPQGVGNTEAFFGQGTRLTVV.

The chain carries TRBV14 and TRBJ2-7; D ambiguous. Germline CDR1 reads SGHDN; CDR2 reads FVKESK. The CDR3 totals 14 residues. Trimming cost V 2 bases and J 0 bases, with 8 bases left between them. The CDR3 loop reads CASSQWASSYEQYF. The DNA of the CDR3 is TGTGCCAGCAGCCAATGGGCCAGCTCCTACGAGCAGTACTTC.

CDR3 sequence: CAWSAVQGAGTEAFF. CDR3 sequence (DNA): TGTGCCTGGAGTGCGGTCCAGGGGGCTGGCACTGAAGCTTTCTTT. The chain is built from TRBV30 and TRBJ1-1; 8 bases match TRBD1. The J segment lost 4 bases and the V segment lost 1 base, leaving 8 bases of the junction unmatched. CDR1 GTSNPN and CDR2 SVGIG come from the germline V gene (reference sequence). The CDR3 contains 15 residues. The full variable domain, with the rest looked up from reference TRBV30 and TRBJ1-1, is SQTIHQWPATLVQPVGSPLSLECTVEGTSNPNLYWYRQAAGRGLQLLFYSVGIGQISSEVPQNLSASRPQDRQFILSSKKLLLSDSGFYLCAWSAVQGAGTEAFFGQGTRLTVV.

The V and J genes are TRBV6-2 or TRBV6-3 and TRBJ2-1; TRBD1 agrees at 7 bases. The CDR3 has 14 residues. With 2 bases clipped from V and 5 bases from J, the junction kept 3 bases outside the gene matches. Germline V gives CDR1 MNHEY, CDR2 SVGEGT. The CDR3 protein is CASSYTGQHNEQFF. Written as DNA, the CDR3 is TGTGCCAGCAGTTACACGGGACAGCACAATGAGCAGTTCTTC.

The chain joins TRBV6-5 to TRBJ1-5, with 8 bases matching TRBD1. This CDR3 is built from 16 residues. Germline V lookup: CDR1 MNHEY, CDR2 SVGAGI. V shed 0 bases, J shed 4 bases, and the junction held 5 bases outside the gene matches. In nucleotides, the CDR3 is TGTGCCAGCAGTTACTCGGGACAGGTTACAAATCAGCCCCAGCATTTT. This sequence encodes CASSYSGQVTNQPQHF.

The chain uses TRBV30 and TRBJ1-2; 10 nucleotides align to TRBD1. Germline CDR1 GTSNPN, CDR2 SVGIG (reference sequence). V trimming: 5 bases; J trimming: 8 bases; junction bases outside the gene matches: 11. This CDR3 comprises 14 residues. CDR3 sequence (DNA): TGTGCCTGGCTCGGGACAGGGGTGGGTGGGGGCTACACCTTC. It specifies CAWLGTGVGGGYTF.

This clone appeared a few times. The chain joins TRBV7-9 to TRBJ1-4, with no clear D. Trimming shortened V by 1 base and J by 2 bases, and 8 bases separated the two germline ends. Per germline, CDR1 SEHNR and CDR2 FQNEAQ (reference sequence). The CDR3 contains 15 residues. The DNA for the CDR3 is TGTGCCAGCAGCTTAGGGGGAGACACTAATGAAAAACTGTTTTTT. Translation: CASSLGGDTNEKLFF.

The rearrangement uses TRBV6-1 and TRBJ1-2; the D gene is possibly TRBD1 (5 bases). V gave up 2 bases and J gave up 7 bases, with 11 bases separating them. Germline CDR1 is MNHNS and CDR2 is SASEGT. The CDR3 extends over 13 amino acids. The CDR3 DNA reads as TGTGCCAGCAGTGAACCGGGGGTCGGTGGCTACACCTTC. This gives the protein CASSEPGVGGYTF.

The V call is TRBV6-1, the J call TRBJ1-2; D is possibly TRBD1 (5 bases). The CDR3 sequence is 13 residues long. Per the germline V gene, CDR1 is MNHNS and CDR2 is SASEGT. V lost 2 bases to trimming and J lost 4 bases, with 8 bases between them. The CDR3 DNA sequence: TGTGCCAGCAGTGAACAGGGTGGCTATGGCTACACCTTC. It is translated as CASSEQGGYGYTF.

This rearrangement joins TRBV7-2 to TRBJ2-4, with TRBD2 identical over 12 bases. The CDR3 spans 14 residues. Germline CDR1 and CDR2: SGHTA and FQGNSA. Trimming at V came to 4 bases and at J to 10 bases, leaving 5 bases not matched to a gene. The CDR3, as DNA: TGTGCCAGCAGCTCCCTAGCGGGAGGGGGGATTCAGTACTTC. Translation gives CASSSLAGGGIQYF.

This clone was observed once. V is TRBV7-9 and J is TRBJ1-1; D may be TRBD1 (6 bases). V gave up 5 bases and J gave up 1 base, with 11 bases separating them. From germline, CDR1 is SEHNR and CDR2 FQNEAQ (reference sequence). This CDR3 is built from 14 residues. CDR3 in amino acids: CASSTRQENTEAFF. CDR3 sequence (DNA): TGTGCCAGCAGCACGCGACAGGAGAACACTGAAGCTTTCTTT.

The chain is built from TRBV5-1 and TRBJ2-1, with 11 bases lining up with TRBD1. CDR1 is SGHRS, CDR2 YFSETQ, per germline. Losses at the gene ends were 3 bases for V and 7 bases for J; bases not matched to a gene: 9. The CDR3 runs 16 residues. CDR3 DNA sequence: TGCGCCAGCAGCTCTTGGACAGGGGGCGCAGGAAATGAGCAGTTCTTC. Protein: CASSSWTGGAGNEQFF.

The chain employs TRBV7-8 and TRBJ2-7, with D maybe TRBD2 (6 bases). CDR3 length: 17 amino acids. Germline V gives CDR1 SGHVS, CDR2 FQNEAQ. The V and J ends lost 1 base and 0 bases respectively, with 16 bases between them. This CDR3 is CASSLGADYSSSYEQYF. CDR3 nucleotide sequence: TGTGCCAGCAGCTTAGGCGCGGACTACTCGAGCTCCTACGAGCAGTACTTC.

The sample holds one count of this clone. The gene calls are TRBV4-1 and TRBJ2-5; a possible D gene is TRBD1 (5 bases). With 1 base removed from V and 4 bases from J, the gap between germline ends came to 16 bases. The CDR3 totals 16 residues. Germline V gene data show CDR1 as MGHRA and CDR2 as YSYEKL. The CDR3 region has the DNA TGCGCCAGCAGCCAAGCTTCTGGGGCGACCACAGAGACCCAGTACTTC. It translates to CASSQASGATTETQYF.

This clone has just one count. The chain uses TRBV7-9 and TRBJ1-5, with D possibly being TRBD1 (5 bases). V lost 3 bases and J lost 5, with 11 bases in between. This CDR3 spans 14 amino acids. The germline V gene encodes CDR1 SEHNR and CDR2 FQNEAQ (reference sequence). CDR3 nucleotide sequence: TGTGCCAGCAGCTTCGGCAGGGACTATCAGCCCCAGCATTTT. Residues: CASSFGRDYQPQHF. The whole variable domain, remainder taken from reference TRBV7-9 and TRBJ1-5, is DTGVSQNPRHKITKRGQNVTFRCDPISEHNRLYWYRQTLGQGPEFLTYFQNEAQLEKSRLLSDRFSAERPKGSFSTLEIQRTEQGDSAMYLCASSFGRDYQPQHFGDGTRLSIL.

The genes are TRBV3-1 (or the pseudogene TRBV3-2) and TRBJ1-2; 8 bases fit TRBD1. Losses at the gene ends were 4 bases for V and 4 bases for J; bases not matched to a gene: 8. The CDR3 is made up of 15 amino acids. In germline, CDR1 is LGHDT, CDR2 YNNKEL (reference sequence). The CDR3 DNA follows: TGTGCCAGCAGCCCCCGGGACAGGCCACTCTATGGCTACACCTTC. Translated, it gives CASSPRDRPLYGYTF.

The chain recombines TRBV19 with TRBJ2-3; 7 bases line up with TRBD1. The CDR3 totals 14 residues. Germline trimming cut 6 bases from V and 3 bases from J; bases unmatched to any gene: 6. Germline V gene data show CDR1 as LNHDA and CDR2 as SQIVND (reference sequence). The CDR3 is CASSHRGRTDTQYF. CDR3 nucleotide sequence: TGTGCCAGTAGCCACAGGGGCCGGACAGATACGCAGTATTTT.

The genes are TRBV9 and TRBJ1-1; 7 positions agree with TRBD1. CDR1 is SGDLS, CDR2 YYNGEE, per germline. This CDR3 region has 15 residues. Trimming took 0 bases from V and 2 from J; bases not matched to a gene: 4. The CDR3 loop reads CASSVEEGANTEAFF. DNA for the CDR3: TGTGCCAGCAGCGTAGAGGAGGGGGCTAACACTGAAGCTTTCTTT.

V and J are TRBV6-5 and TRBJ1-5, with 10 positions matching TRBD1. CDR1 and CDR2 (germline): MNHEY, SVGAGI. CDR3 size: 15 residues. V dropped 6 bases and J dropped 3; count of bases not matched to a gene: 5. CDR3 sequence: CASRRDRGNNQPQHF. For the CDR3, the DNA is TGTGCCAGCAGAAGGGACAGGGGCAACAATCAGCCCCAGCATTTT.

This clone has just one count. The chain has TRBV11-2 and TRBJ2-1, with TRBD2 matching 7 bases. There are 17 residues in the CDR3. Germline V lookup: CDR1 SGHAT, CDR2 FQNNGV. Trimming removed 1 base from V and 4 bases from J; junction bases left unmatched: 10. The CDR3 sequence: CASSLVFSGSAYNEQFF. The CDR3 DNA reads as TGTGCCAGCAGCTTAGTTTTTAGCGGGTCCGCATACAATGAGCAGTTCTTC. The whole variable domain, remainder taken from reference TRBV11-2 and TRBJ2-1, is EAGVAQSPRYKIIEKRQSVAFWCNPISGHATLYWYQQILGQGPKLLIQFQNNGVVDDSQLPKDRFSAERLKGVDSTLKIQPAKLEDSAVYLCASSLVFSGSAYNEQFFGPGTRLTVL.

V is TRBV29-1 and J is TRBJ2-3; 14 bases are a match to TRBD2. This CDR3 region has 15 residues. CDR1 SQVTM and CDR2 ANQGSEA come from the germline V gene. The V gene end was trimmed by 6 bases and the J gene end by 4 bases; junction bases not matched to a gene: 6. The CDR3 loop is CSVQTSGRVSDTQYF. DNA of the CDR3: TGCAGCGTGCAGACTAGCGGGAGGGTATCAGATACGCAGTATTTT.

This chain uses TRBV15 with TRBJ2-5; TRBD2 aligns across 11 bases. CDR1 and CDR2 (germline): LNHNV, YYDKDF (reference sequence). This CDR3 contains 17 residues. V lost 3 bases to trimming and J lost 4 bases; unmatched junction nucleotides: 10. CDR3 residues: CATSSNSGLAGRETQYF. CDR3 nucleotides: TGTGCCACCAGCAGTAACTCCGGACTAGCGGGTCGAGAGACCCAGTACTTC.

About this clone: The identical CDR3 is also encoded by other nucleotide sequences in the sample. The genes are TRBV27 and TRBJ1-1; D is ambiguous. The V and J ends lost 3 bases and 0 bases respectively, with 8 bases between them. This CDR3 region has 14 residues. Germline CDR1 reads MNHEY; CDR2 reads SMNVEV (reference sequence). The CDR3 protein is CASSLRGMNTEAFF. The DNA for the CDR3 is TGTGCCAGCAGTTTGCGAGGGATGAACACTGAAGCTTTCTTT.

This rearrangement joins TRBV6-2 or TRBV6-3 to TRBJ2-5, with D hard to call. Germline loops: CDR1 MNHEY, CDR2 SVGEGT. The CDR3 sequence is 14 residues long. V was cut by 2 bases and J by 3 bases, with 10 bases left in between. The DNA for the CDR3 is TGTGCCAGCAGTTACGCCAGGATCGAAGAGACCCAGTACTTC. Amino acids: CASSYARIEETQYF.